Below, one T cell receptor beta chain is given with its context. Its binding antigen is unknown. Germline and junction disagree at one end, which may indicate a read error. Library method: PCR. The reads were generated on an Illumina HiSeq 2500. To reduce PCR and sequencing biases, unique molecular identifiers were incorporated into the TCR beta cDNA libraries. Per 1 to 10 million input T cells, approximately 500,000 cDNA molecules were obtained, such that each molecule approximated one T cell. The patient libraries were prepared and sequenced with the same protocol used for the earlier healthy control dataset. Samples belonging to the same batch were prepared together, multiplexed and sequenced on a shared HiSeq lane. The paper's data handling went like this. MIGEC handled the raw barcoded reads, throwing out single-read molecular identifier groups before consensus assembly and CDR3 extraction. Clonotype tables were post-analysed with VDJtools, and diversity was normalized by down-sampling all datasets to the smallest sample size. In repertoire overlap clustering, CDR3 amino acid sequences, but not nucleotide sequences, were matched to correct batch-related cross-sample contamination. TCRdb took the public reads, trimmed them with fastp at Q25, ran MiXCR for clone calling and kept in-frame beta chains. Rows are unified per CDR3 protein, each entry keeping the most common DNA and genes. TCRdb assigned the V and J calls; the authors' analysis was not used. For this sample there are 750,000 to 900,000 distinct CDR3 sequences; 46% appear just once. The biggest ten clones account for roughly 4.5% of the sample.

These data originate in a study of post-analysis software for immune sequencing data (dated by TCRdb to about 2015). A note on the overall study: Disease courses on record covered relapsing-remitting, secondary progressive and progressive-relapsing multiple sclerosis, though some patients had no subtype annotation. The multiple sclerosis patient repertoires were compared with 10 to 12 previously published healthy control repertoires from donors aged roughly 6 to 27 years. A subset of samples was prepared in parallel using single-end sample barcoding, then pooled and co-amplified after Illumina adapter ligation. Points the paper makes about the study in general: Significantly higher frequencies in patients than in controls were found for a handful of TRBV segments, including TRBV5-6, TRBV5-1 and TRBV20-1. Direct clustering with F measure showed strong co-clustering of samples prepared in the same batch, prompting a batch-effect correction. The multiple sclerosis patient group was slightly younger than the control group. Compared with controls, multiple sclerosis patients had significantly lower normalized Chao1 diversity, a finding suggesting substantial peripheral T-cell clonal expansion.

To demonstrate the VDJtools post-analysis software, TCR beta repertoires were profiled from the peripheral blood of more than ten young patients with multiple sclerosis. The multiple sclerosis patients were children and adolescents ranging in age from roughly 6 to 15 years. The CDR3 goes from the cysteine to the phenylalanine over 18 residues. The entry retains the CDR3 DNA only, 54 bases that are in frame from base 1. The germline V gene supplies CDR1 SQVTM and CDR2 ANQGSEA. The clonotype was recovered from a girl aged 10 to 17 with multiple sclerosis. The sequencing input was blood. The V and J genes are TRBV29-1 and TRBJ2-5; a tentative D call is TRBD2 (7 bases match). The CDR3: CSVKDPIGWGGVRETQYF. The DNA is TGCAGCGTTAAAGATCCGATCGGATGGGGGGGCGTTCGGGAGACCCAGTACTTC. Where the CDR3 stops, the reference TRBV29-1 and TRBJ2-5 genes take over; the full variable domain is SAVISQKPSRDICQRGTSLTIQCQVDSQVTMMFWYRQQPGQSLTLIATANQGSEATYESGFVIDKFPISRPNLTFSTLTVSNMSPEDSSIYLCSVKDPIGWGGVRETQYFGPGTRLLVL.